A single sample gave rise to the 24 T cell receptor beta chains below, sequenced in a study of T-cell reconstitution after alpha-beta-depleted transplantation in children. The library targeted TCRbeta and was prepared with unique molecular identifiers. MiXCR, applied by TCRdb to the PCR reads, yields one record per CDR3 protein. The data hold about 500,000 distinct CDR3 sequences, with approximately 29% observed a single time. The sequencing used PBMCs from the stem cell graft donor, collected from the stem cell graft. The receptors were sampled from a human donor who donated a stem cell graft to a child with aplastic anemia.

The CDR3 DNA reads as TGTGCCAGCAGCTCGACAGGGGGCTCCTCCACATTCCCGTACGAGCAGTACTTC. It is translated as CASSSTGGSSTFPYEQYF. The gene calls are TRBV11-2 and TRBJ2-7, with 10 bases that match TRBD1. Trimming at V came to 4 bases and at J to 4 bases, leaving 16 bases not matched to a gene. Per germline, CDR1 SGHAT and CDR2 FQNNGV. The CDR3 runs 18 residues.

This chain uses TRBV29-1 with TRBJ1-1; 7 positions match TRBD1. The CDR3 extends over 14 amino acids. Germline CDR1 reads SQVTM; CDR2 reads ANQGSEA. V shed 4 bases, J shed 0 bases, and the junction held 5 bases outside the gene matches. CDR3 amino acids: CSVGDSLMNTEAFF. The CDR3 nucleotides read TGCAGCGTTGGGGACAGTCTAATGAACACTGAAGCTTTCTTT.

The chain recombines TRBV29-1 with TRBJ2-2; 10 nucleotides line up with TRBD1. The CDR3 runs 15 residues. Trimming took 7 bases from V and 2 from J; bases not matched to a gene: 7. CDR1 and CDR2 (germline): SQVTM, ANQGSEA. CDR3 protein: CSAQGQGSNTGELFF. The CDR3 nucleotides read TGCAGCGCCCAGGGACAGGGGAGTAACACCGGGGAGCTGTTTTTT.

The chain uses TRBV5-1 and TRBJ2-3; 9 bases agree with TRBD2. J was trimmed by 1 base and V by 0 bases; bases with no gene match: 9. The CDR3 length is 18 residues. Germline assignment: CDR1 SGHRS and CDR2 YFSETQ. The CDR3, as DNA: TGCGCCAGCAGCTTGGTCGTTTTTAGCGGGAGAGGCACAGATACGCAGTATTTT. It translates to CASSLVVFSGRGTDTQYF.

The rearrangement joins TRBV29-1 to TRBJ1-6, with 7 bases that match TRBD1. The CDR3 spans 13 residues. Germline lookup yields CDR1 SQVTM and CDR2 ANQGSEA. With 6 bases clipped from V and 10 bases from J, the junction kept 9 bases outside the gene matches. CDR3 DNA: TGCAGCGTCTCAGGGGGTGCTGGCTCACCCCTCCACTTT. The encoded protein is CSVSGGAGSPLHF.

V gene TRBV10-3 combines with J gene TRBJ2-7; either TRBD1 or TRBD2 may fit D (6 bases each). Germline V CDR1 and CDR2: ENHRY, SYGVKD. Trimming stripped 4 bases from V and 3 bases from J, with 22 bases between. The CDR3 has 17 residues. The CDR3 sequence is CAISVRCRGTTFYEQYV. In DNA, the CDR3 is TGTGCCATCAGTGTCCGGTGTCGGGGGACAACCTTCTACGAGCAGTACGTC.

This clonotype was detected many times. The V and J genes are TRBV7-9 and TRBJ2-5, with 8 bases aligning to TRBD1. J lost 5 bases, V lost 0 bases, and 5 bases had no gene match. CDR3 size: 15 residues. The germline CDR1 and CDR2 sequences are SEHNR and FQNEAQ (reference sequence). The CDR3 DNA sequence: TGTGCCAGCAGCTTAGCGCAAGGACAGGGTGAGACCCAGTACTTC. It codes for CASSLAQGQGETQYF.

This clonotype turned up a few times. The chain carries TRBV5-6 and TRBJ2-3, with D perhaps TRBD1 (5 bases). CDR3 size: 12 residues. The germline V gene encodes CDR1 SGHDT and CDR2 YYEEEE. Trimming took 3 bases from V and 4 from J, leaving 6 bases between them. The CDR3 coding sequence is TGTGCCAGCAGCTCAGGGTCAGATACGCAGTATTTT. This translates into CASSSGSDTQYF.

The DNA for the CDR3 is TGCAGTGCTAATAAGGTCGGGGGACTATATGGCTACACCTTC. Amino acids: CSANKVGGLYGYTF. The chain combines TRBV20-1 with TRBJ1-2; weak D call: TRBD1 (5 bases). Germline CDR1 DFQATT, CDR2 SNEGSKA (reference sequence). Trimming pared 4 bases from V and 5 bases from J, leaving 17 bases between. The CDR3 is 14 amino acids.

CDR3 residues: CAWSVAGGPNEQFF. The CDR3 nucleotides read TGTGCCTGGAGTGTAGCGGGAGGGCCGAATGAGCAGTTCTTC. V and J are TRBV30 and TRBJ2-1; TRBD2 aligns across 10 bases. Trimming at V came to 0 bases and at J to 7 bases, leaving 3 bases not matched to a gene. The CDR3 consists of 14 residues. Per the germline V gene, CDR1 is GTSNPN and CDR2 is SVGIG (reference sequence).

This clonotype turned up a few times. The CDR3 DNA sequence: TGTGCCAGCAGCCCTCCGGGACCCCCAGGGGATACGCAGTATTTT. Its translation: CASSPPGPPGDTQYF. V usage is TRBV7-2 and J usage is TRBJ2-3; D tentatively fits TRBD1 or TRBD2 (5 bases each). Trimming removed 5 bases from V and 6 bases from J, with 18 bases in between. The CDR3 is made up of 15 amino acids. Germline-derived CDR1 and CDR2 are SGHTA and FQGNSA.

This clonotype was seen a handful of times. The V and J genes are TRBV20-1 and TRBJ2-7, with 10 bases lining up with TRBD2. This CDR3 has 14 residues. Germline CDR1 and CDR2: DFQATT and SNEGSKA (reference sequence). With 3 bases clipped from V and 2 bases from J, the junction kept 4 bases outside the gene matches. The CDR3: CSARPSGSTYEQYF. The CDR3 DNA is TGCAGTGCTAGGCCTAGCGGGAGTACCTACGAGCAGTACTTC.

The chain joins TRBV6-5 to TRBJ2-7; unclear D gene. The ends were cut back, 0 bases at V and 6 bases at J, with 18 bases in the middle. This CDR3 is 16 amino acids long. Per the germline V gene, CDR1 is MNHEY and CDR2 is SVGAGI. The CDR3 sequence is CASSYSDSLGSREQYF. The CDR3 DNA reads TGTGCCAGCAGTTACTCGGATAGTCTGGGCTCGCGCGAGCAGTACTTC.

The rearrangement joins TRBV12-3 or TRBV12-4 to TRBJ1-1; TRBD1 aligns across 10 bases. The V gene end was trimmed by 3 bases and the J gene end by 4 bases; junction bases not matched to a gene: 8. The CDR3 has 16 amino acids. DNA of the CDR3: TGTGCCAGCAGTTTCCCGGGACAGGGGTCGGGCACTGAAGCTTTCTTT. It is translated as CASSFPGQGSGTEAFF.

There are a few counts of this clonotype. V is TRBV5-1 and J is TRBJ1-1; no reliable D call. Germline values: CDR1 SGHRS, CDR2 YFSETQ. Trimming pared 1 base from V and 1 base from J, leaving 8 bases between. The CDR3 is 14 residues long. CDR3 in DNA: TGCGCCAGCAGCTTGAATGTAGGGAACACTGAAGCTTTCTTT. This codes for CASSLNVGNTEAFF.

The chain has TRBV6-2 or TRBV6-3 and TRBJ2-1, with D unresolved. Germline V gives CDR1 MNHEY, CDR2 SVGEGT. The V gene lost 0 bases and the J gene lost 5 bases, with 14 bases spanning the gap. This CDR3 contains 16 residues. CDR3 DNA: TGTGCCAGCAGTTACTCCCGGCTTACTTCCAACAATGAGCAGTTCTTC. Its translation: CASSYSRLTSNNEQFF.

About this clonotype: An end of the junction does not agree with germline; a read error may underlie this. The genes are TRBV7-2 and TRBJ2-2; maybe TRBD2 (6 bases). Germline loops: CDR1 SGHTA, CDR2 FQGNSA. The CDR3 is made up of 15 amino acids. The CDR3 DNA reads TGTGCCAGCACAAGGGGCGGGACGAACACCGGGGAGCCGTTTTTT. Residues: CASTRGGTNTGEPFF.

The rearrangement joins TRBV12-3 or TRBV12-4 to TRBJ2-3; maybe TRBD2 (5 bases). V shed 6 bases and J shed 2 bases, with 15 bases lying between them. The CDR3 contains 15 residues. The CDR3 DNA follows: TGTGCCAGCAGCCGAAGATTCGGGGACACAGATACGCAGTATTTT. Its protein is CASSRRFGDTDTQYF.

The chain carries TRBV5-4 and TRBJ2-7; tentative D call: TRBD1 (6 bases). The CDR3 has 13 amino acids. CDR1 and CDR2 from the germline V gene are SGHNT and YYREEE (reference sequence). V was cut by 3 bases and J by 3 bases, with 10 bases left in between. CDR3 nucleotides: TGTGCCAGCAGCTGGGAACAGGGCTACGAGCAGTACTTC. Amino acid sequence: CASSWEQGYEQYF.

In its sample, this clonotype was seen a few times. The rearrangement links TRBV29-1 to TRBJ2-7; 7 bases match TRBD2. The trim removed 4 bases at V and 6 bases at J, leaving 9 bases unmatched. The CDR3 sequence is 13 residues long. Germline loops: CDR1 SQVTM, CDR2 ANQGSEA. The CDR3 bases are TGCAGCGTTGCGTGGGAGGGCCCCTCCGAGCAGTACTTC. Translation: CSVAWEGPSEQYF.

The chain joins TRBV5-4 to TRBJ2-7, with D unresolved. The CDR3 contains 14 residues. The V end was cut by 0 bases, the J end by 5 bases, with 12 bases between. The germline gives CDR1 SGHNT, CDR2 YYREEE (reference sequence). CDR3 nucleotide sequence: TGTGCCAGCAGCTTGGAGGGAATTCTGGACGAGCAGTACTTC. The encoded protein is CASSLEGILDEQYF.

This clonotype appeared a few times. The chain carries TRBV20-1 and TRBJ2-1, with 9 bases fitting TRBD2. Losses at the gene ends were 1 base for V and 9 bases for J; bases not matched to a gene: 10. Germline values: CDR1 DFQATT, CDR2 SNEGSKA (reference sequence). The CDR3 length is 15 residues. CDR3 nucleotide sequence: TGCAGTGCTAGAGGGGCGGGAGGGCCGAGGAGTGAGCAGTTCTTC. This translates into CSARGAGGPRSEQFF.

A remark on this clonotype: The germline gene is not matched at one end of the junction; a read error may be the cause. V is TRBV7-8 and J is TRBJ1-4, with D possibly matching TRBD1 (5 bases). The CDR3 contains 14 residues. CDR1 and CDR2 from the germline V gene are SGHVS and FQNEAQ. CDR3 DNA sequence: TGTGCCAGCAGCTTAAAGGGGACTAGTGAAAAACTGTTTTTT. It is translated as CASSLKGTSEKLFF.

The rearrangement uses TRBV20-1 and TRBJ1-2, with a possible D match to TRBD1 (5 bases). Looked up from germline, CDR1 is DFQATT and CDR2 is SNEGSKA (reference sequence). V shed 3 bases and J shed 0 bases, with 8 bases lying between them. CDR3 length equals 13 residues. The CDR3 DNA reads TGCAGTGCTAGGACAGCCCCTAACTATGGCTACACCTTC. This translates into CSARTAPNYGYTF.